The 29 T cell receptor beta chains reported below all come from one sample, sequenced in a study of T cell repertoires in ileal Crohn's disease. Noted time point: neoterminal ileum biopsy at postoperative endoscopy, about 6 months after surgery. Clones were read by immunoSEQ multiplex PCR, and TCRdb kept only the in-frame ones, dropping some. The sample consists of under 12,000 clones, just under 75% of them appearing once. The sample consisted of ileal tissue. These receptors all stem from an adult with Crohn's disease.

This rearrangement joins TRBV12-1 to TRBJ2-7; TRBD1 reflects the table's D call only, with no check against the DNA. TRBV12-1 is a pseudogene segment. The CDR3 spans 16 residues. In DNA, the CDR3 is TGTGCCAGCAGCTTATCCACCACAGGGCGGACTTACGAGCAGTACTTC. It codes for CASSLSTTGRTYEQYF.

V is TRBV2 and J is TRBJ2-1; D gene ambiguous. Germline CDR1 and CDR2: SNHLY and FYNNEI. V was pared by 1 base and J by 8 bases, with 9 bases between. The length of the CDR3 is 13 residues. CDR3 residues: CASSEELTDEQFF. Written as DNA, the CDR3 is TGTGCCAGCAGTGAAGAACTCACCGATGAGCAGTTCTTC.

The chain is built from TRBV5-1 and TRBJ2-5; D might be TRBD1 (5 bases). The germline V and J ends were trimmed by 5 bases and 5 bases, with 13 bases remaining between them. The germline gives CDR1 SGHRS, CDR2 YFSETQ. The CDR3 extends over 13 amino acids. The CDR3 sequence: CASSLGPWETQYF. The CDR3 region has the DNA TGCGCCAGCAGTCTGGGGCCGTGGGAGACCCAGTACTTC. Supplemented by reference TRBV5-1 and TRBJ2-5, the full variable domain reads KAGVTQTPRYLIKTRGQQVTLSCSPISGHRSVSWYQQTPGQGLQFLFEYFSETQRNKGNFPGRFSGRQFSNSRSEMNVSTLELGDSALYLCASSLGPWETQYFGPGTRLLVL.

CDR3 region: CASSLGLLAGVEQFF. The CDR3 region has the DNA TGTGCCAGCAGCTTGGGTCTACTAGCGGGAGTTGAGCAGTTCTTC. The chain combines TRBV5-6 with TRBJ2-1, with 11 positions matching TRBD2. The CDR3 loop spans 15 amino acids. V was pared by 0 bases and J by 9 bases, with 5 bases of the junction left unmatched. CDR1 and CDR2 (germline): SGHDT, YYEEEE.

The chain uses TRBV5-6 and TRBJ1-3; TRBD1 aligns across 7 bases. The CDR3 covers 17 residues. V shed 1 base and J 0 bases; nucleotides not matched to a gene: 7. The germline V gene has CDR1 SGHDT and CDR2 YYEEEE. The CDR3 reads CASSLLGQTSSGNTIYF. The CDR3 DNA sequence: TGTGCCAGCAGCTTGTTGGGACAGACGAGCTCTGGAAACACCATATATTTT.

The chain is built from TRBV30 and TRBJ1-1; D gene uncertain. V was cut by 2 bases and J by 7 bases, with 11 bases left in between. CDR3 size: 12 residues. Germline values: CDR1 GTSNPN, CDR2 SVGIG (reference sequence). The CDR3 DNA follows: TGTGCCTGGAGTTCGCAGGCGAATGAAGCTTTCTTT. Amino acid sequence: CAWSSQANEAFF.

V gene TRBV19 combines with J gene TRBJ1-1; unclear D gene. There are 12 residues in the CDR3. Germline V gene sequence: CDR1 LNHDA, CDR2 SQIVND (reference sequence). V was pared by 1 base and J by 8 bases, with 8 bases between. CDR3 coding DNA: TGTGCCAGTAGTATAGCGGGGTCGGAAGCTTTCTTT. Translation gives CASSIAGSEAFF.

The chain couples TRBV9 to TRBJ2-1; 7 bases map to TRBD2. The junction had 7 bases not matched to a gene; V was cut back by 4 bases and J by 0 bases. This CDR3 is built from 16 residues. Germline lookup yields CDR1 SGDLS and CDR2 YYNGEE. CDR3 bases: TGTGCCAGCAGCTTCGCGGGGGAGACCTCCTACAATGAGCAGTTCTTC. The encoded protein is CASSFAGETSYNEQFF.

The rearrangement joins TRBV23-1 to TRBJ2-1; 12 nucleotides align to TRBD2. TRBV23-1 belongs to the ORF category, with a function that is uncertain. V gave up 0 bases and J gave up 0 bases; unmatched junction bases: 6. The CDR3 has 19 amino acids. The DNA for the CDR3 is TGCGCCAGCAGTCAATCGACTAGCGGGAGCCGTAGCTCCTACAATGAGCAGTTCTTC. Its translation is CASSQSTSGSRSSYNEQFF.

The V and J genes are TRBV28 and TRBJ1-2, with TRBD1 as a possible D gene (6 bases). In germline, CDR1 is MDHEN, CDR2 SYDVKM. Trimming took off 4 bases at V and 4 bases at J, with 19 bases between the two ends. This CDR3 comprises 16 residues. The CDR3 protein is CASSSIIGQTLYGYTF. The DNA of the CDR3 is TGTGCCAGCAGTTCGATAATTGGACAGACGCTCTATGGCTACACCTTC.

The V gene is TRBV27, the J gene TRBJ2-1, with 7 bases matching TRBD2. The germline V gene has CDR1 MNHEY and CDR2 SMNVEV (reference sequence). This CDR3 has 14 amino acids. The J segment lost 3 bases and the V segment lost 4 bases, leaving 3 bases of the junction unmatched. CDR3 bases: TGTGCCAGCAGTTCTAGCGGAAGCTACAATGAGCAGTTCTTC. It codes for CASSSSGSYNEQFF.

The DNA for the CDR3 is TGTGCCAGCACCGAGGGAGGGGGACCCCTCCACTTT. Protein sequence: CASTEGGGPLHF. V usage is TRBV6-5 and J usage is TRBJ1-6; the D gene is possibly TRBD1 (6 bases). The CDR3 consists of 12 residues. V was pared by 7 bases and J by 12 bases, with 13 bases between. Germline V lookup: CDR1 MNHEY, CDR2 SVGAGI.

The V call is TRBV29-1, the J call TRBJ2-1, with TRBD2 matching 9 bases. The V and J ends lost 4 bases and 9 bases, in that order; junction bases with no gene match: 10. The CDR3 runs to 14 residues. CDR1 and CDR2 (germline): SQVTM, ANQGSEA. The CDR3 sequence is CSVGSLAGVGEQFF. CDR3 in DNA: TGCAGCGTTGGAAGTTTAGCGGGAGTGGGTGAGCAGTTCTTC.

The rearrangement joins TRBV5-1 to TRBJ2-7; no definite D call. V dropped 2 bases and J dropped 2 bases, with 11 bases sitting between them. The CDR3 contains 14 residues. CDR1 is SGHRS and CDR2 is YFSETQ in the germline V gene. CDR3 sequence reads: CASSFSDTAYEQYF. DNA of the CDR3: TGCGCCAGCAGCTTCTCCGACACAGCCTACGAGCAGTACTTC.

The chain is built from TRBV7-8 and TRBJ2-1; maybe TRBD1 (5 bases). The CDR3 is made up of 13 amino acids. Germline loops: CDR1 SGHVS, CDR2 FQNEAQ. V gave up 2 bases and J gave up 4 bases, with 6 bases separating them. The CDR3 protein is CASSLQGYNEQFF. The CDR3 bases are TGTGCCAGCAGCTTACAGGGTTACAATGAGCAGTTCTTC.

The V and J genes are TRBV7-4 and TRBJ1-3, with TRBD1 identical over 7 bases. After removal of 3 bases from V and 0 bases from J, the junction contained 11 bases not matched to a gene. The germline gives CDR1 SGHVT, CDR2 SQSDAQ. This CDR3 contains 18 residues. The chain's CDR3 is CASSFRTGLTSSGNTIYF. The CDR3 DNA is TGTGCCAGCAGCTTCCGGACAGGTCTCACTTCCTCTGGAAACACCATATATTTT.

The chain is built from TRBV5-1 and TRBJ1-2, with D possibly TRBD1 on 5 matching bases. This CDR3 spans 14 amino acids. Trimming took 3 bases from V and 0 from J, leaving 9 bases between them. The V gene's germline CDR1 is SGHRS and CDR2 YFSETQ. The DNA of the CDR3 is TGCGCCAGCAGCTCGGGGGGACCTAACTATGGCTACACCTTC. This translates into CASSSGGPNYGYTF. Using reference TRBV5-1 and TRBJ1-2 for the parts outside the CDR3, the full variable domain is KAGVTQTPRYLIKTRGQQVTLSCSPISGHRSVSWYQQTPGQGLQFLFEYFSETQRNKGNFPGRFSGRQFSNSRSEMNVSTLELGDSALYLCASSSGGPNYGYTFGSGTRLTVV.

There are a few counts of this clone. The rearrangement uses TRBV6-4 and TRBJ2-6; D not resolved. The CDR3 runs to 14 residues. The germline CDR1 and CDR2 sequences are MRHNA and SNTAGT. Trimming took off 1 base at V and 4 bases at J, with 5 bases between the two ends. The chain's CDR3 is CASSDFSGANVLTF. Written as DNA, the CDR3 is TGTGCCAGCAGTGACTTTAGCGGGGCCAACGTCCTGACTTTC.

The chain couples TRBV5-1 to TRBJ1-2; D uncertain. Germline values: CDR1 SGHRS, CDR2 YFSETQ. The V gene lost 5 bases and the J gene lost 6 bases, with 11 bases spanning the gap. The CDR3 has 12 amino acids. The CDR3 spells CASREGVDGYTF. CDR3 coding DNA: TGCGCCAGCAGAGAGGGCGTAGATGGCTACACCTTC.

The chain has TRBV5-1 and TRBJ2-3; no definite D call. CDR1 and CDR2 from the germline V gene are SGHRS and YFSETQ. This CDR3 is 14 amino acids long. V shed 0 bases and J shed 7 bases, with 12 bases lying between them. The CDR3: CASSLDIEINTQYF. The CDR3 nucleotides are TGCGCCAGCAGCTTGGATATAGAAATAAATACGCAGTATTTT.

The genes are TRBV30 and TRBJ2-7, with D unresolved. Trimming removed 4 bases at V and 0 bases at J, with 10 bases between. The CDR3 sequence is 13 residues long. Germline V gene sequence: CDR1 GTSNPN, CDR2 SVGIG (reference sequence). CDR3 DNA sequence: TGTGCCTGGACACGGTTAAGCTCCTACGAGCAGTACTTC. As protein: CAWTRLSSYEQYF.

This clone was seen more than once but under ten times. The chain links TRBV9 to TRBJ2-7, with a tentative D call TRBD2 (6 bases). The CDR3 runs 12 residues. Trimming removed 0 bases from V and 9 bases from J, with 10 bases in between. In germline, CDR1 is SGDLS, CDR2 YYNGEE. CDR3 bases: TGTGCCAGCAGCGTAGGAGCGGGCCCGCAGTACTTC. It is translated as CASSVGAGPQYF.

This chain connects TRBV9 to TRBJ2-5; D is undetermined. Trimming stripped 0 bases from V and 4 bases from J, with 16 bases between. CDR3 length: 16 residues. The germline V gene has CDR1 SGDLS and CDR2 YYNGEE. The CDR3 sequence is CASSVGVSRGLETQYF. The CDR3 DNA is TGTGCCAGCAGCGTAGGCGTTAGCCGCGGATTAGAGACCCAGTACTTC.

The gene calls are TRBV6-6 and TRBJ2-5, with 13 positions matching TRBD2. The assigned J gene may be wrong: the sequence end matches TRBJ2-7 better. CDR3 length: 15 residues. CDR1 is MNHNY, CDR2 SVGAGI, per germline (reference sequence). CDR3 loop: CASSYRTSGRYEQYF. DNA of the CDR3: TGTGCCAGCAGTTACCGGACTAGCGGGAGATACGAGCAGTACTTC.

The gene calls are TRBV20-1 and TRBJ2-1; D is undetermined. CDR1 DFQATT and CDR2 SNEGSKA come from the germline V gene (reference sequence). The CDR3 sequence is 11 residues long. With 5 bases removed from V and 3 bases from J, the gap between germline ends came to 5 bases. The CDR3 DNA reads as TGCAGTGCTCCTCTCTACAATGAGCAGTTCTTC. Translated, it gives CSAPLYNEQFF.

V is TRBV4-2 and J is TRBJ2-5, with D possibly TRBD2 on 5 matching bases. The tail of the sequence fits TRBJ2-7 better, so the J call may be wrong. The germline V gene has CDR1 LGHNA and CDR2 YNFKEQ. The CDR3 is 16 residues long. CDR3 coding DNA: TGTGCCAGCAGCCAAGAAAGTGATAGCGAGGTCTACGAGCAGTACTTC. Translating it yields CASSQESDSEVYEQYF.

The chain carries TRBV9 and TRBJ1-2; D remains unclear. Germline values: CDR1 SGDLS, CDR2 YYNGEE. The V end was cut by 0 bases, the J end by 5 bases, with 11 bases between. This CDR3 region has 14 residues. Written as DNA, the CDR3 is TGTGCCAGCAGCGTAGACTACGGATTATATGGCTACACCTTC. The encoded protein is CASSVDYGLYGYTF.

J is TRBJ1-3 and V is TRBV9; TRBD1 agrees at 8 bases. The germline gives CDR1 SGDLS, CDR2 YYNGEE. CDR3 length: 18 amino acids. Unmatched junction bases numbered 15, after V lost 0 bases and J lost 7 bases. The CDR3 here is CASSVEGATGVLGNTIYF. The CDR3 nucleotides are TGTGCCAGCAGCGTAGAGGGGGCGACAGGGGTACTCGGGAACACCATATATTTT. Based on the CDR3 plus reference TRBV9 and TRBJ1-3, the full variable domain is DSGVTQTPKHLITATGQRVTLRCSPRSGDLSVYWYQQSLDQGLQFLIQYYNGEERAKGNILERFSAQQFPDLHSELNLSSLELGDSALYFCASSVEGATGVLGNTIYFGEGSWLTVV.

The chain carries TRBV6-5 and TRBJ2-7; D gene uncertain. Germline assignment: CDR1 MNHEY and CDR2 SVGAGI. This CDR3 spans 14 amino acids. Trimming stripped 2 bases from V and 0 bases from J, with 8 bases between. The CDR3 region is CASSYGRSSYEQYF. Here the CDR3 DNA reads TGTGCCAGCAGTTACGGTAGGAGCTCCTACGAGCAGTACTTC.